This TCR beta chain is from a study of blood T cell repertoires in COVID-19. The repertoire was sequenced with immunoSEQ multiplex PCR; TCRdb's copy has only in-frame clones and lacks some. In the table there are roughly 35,000 clones, about 90% of which are singletons. The sample was peripheral blood. This receptor was identified in a man between 65 and 85 years old with acute or convalescent COVID-19.

CDR3 nucleotides: TGTGCCAGCAGCGTAGAGGGAGGGAGCGGCTACACCTTC. Its protein product is CASSVEGGSGYTF. The chain combines TRBV9 with TRBJ1-2; D is unresolved. With 0 bases removed from V and 8 bases from J, the gap between germline ends came to 11 bases. The germline V gene has CDR1 SGDLS and CDR2 YYNGEE. This CDR3 is 13 amino acids long.